Listed below are T cell receptor beta chains from one sample, sequenced in a study of blood T cell repertoires in COVID-19. This table comes from immunoSEQ multiplex PCR, and its TCRdb copy is limited to in-frame clones, with some not included. There are 80,000 to 100,000 clones in the sample; 90% occur only once, and 1.7% lies in the top ten. The sample consisted of peripheral blood. The receptors shown here come from a man between 60 and 70 years old with acute or convalescent COVID-19. Both conserved end residues are part of each CDR3. Each record gives: CDR3 length, clone size, J gene, D gene, V gene, CDR3 protein, CDR3 DNA. A D gene is named only where the DNA matches it firmly. Size values are once, few and many counts, or a class for expanded clones, and some rows have none.

14 | . | TRBJ1-3 | TRBD1 | TRBV6-6 | CASSYGQGGNTIYF | TGTGCCAGCAGTTATGGACAGGGTGGGAACACCATATATTTT
15 | . | TRBJ1-2 | . | TRBV27 | CASRLGGGFNYGYTF | TGTGCCAGCCGCTTGGGGGGGGGCTTTAACTATGGCTACACCTTC
14 | . | TRBJ2-4 | TRBD2 | TRBV28 | CASSFHSGGAIQYF | TGTGCCAGCAGTTTCCACAGCGGGGGAGCCATTCAGTACTTC
13 | . | TRBJ2-3 | . | TRBV29-1 | CSVDGRITDTQYF | TGCAGCGTTGATGGCAGGATAACAGATACGCAGTATTTT
16 | . | TRBJ2-2 | . | TRBV6-4 | CASKQGLGTNTGELFF | TGTGCCAGCAAACAGGGATTGGGGACGAACACCGGGGAGCTGTTTTTT
12 | . | TRBJ2-1 | . | TRBV12-5 | CASGLDSYEQFF | TGTGCTAGTGGTTTAGACAGTTATGAGCAGTTCTTC
11 | . | TRBJ1-4 | . | TRBV20-1 | CSAREEEKLFF | TGCAGTGCTAGAGAGGAGGAAAAACTGTTTTTT
14 | . | TRBJ1-2 | . | TRBV6-5 | CASSLGGWDYGYTF | TGTGCCAGCAGCCTAGGGGGATGGGACTATGGCTACACCTTC
14 | . | TRBJ1-4 | . | TRBV5-1 | CASSMGRGNEKLFF | TGCGCCAGCAGCATGGGACGGGGTAATGAAAAACTGTTTTTT
12 | . | TRBJ1-2 | . | TRBV30 | CAWSVLERGYTF | TGTGCCTGGAGTGTATTAGAGAGGGGCTACACCTTC
15 | . | TRBJ1-5 | TRBD1 | TRBV6-5 | CASRETGASNQPQHF | TGTGCCAGCAGAGAGACAGGGGCTAGCAATCAGCCCCAGCATTTT
15 | . | TRBJ1-5 | TRBD1 | TRBV3-1/TRBV3-2 | CASSQLGQGGQPQHF | TGTGCCAGCAGCCAACTCGGACAGGGCGGTCAGCCCCAGCATTTT
13 | . | TRBJ2-1 | TRBD1 | TRBV7-8 | CASSPYRGHEQFF | TGTGCCAGCAGCCCATACAGGGGCCATGAGCAGTTCTTC
16 | once | TRBJ1-1 | . | TRBV7-9 | CASSLTLPSPNTEAFF | TGTGCCAGCAGCTTAACCTTACCAAGCCCGAACACTGAAGCTTTCTTT
12 | once | TRBJ2-1 | . | TRBV29-1 | CSVSTGLNEQFF | TGCAGCGTTTCTACAGGGTTAAATGAGCAGTTCTTC
13 | . | TRBJ1-2 | . | TRBV19 | CASSPVSNYGYTF | TGTGCCAGTAGTCCCGTATCCAACTATGGCTACACCTTC
13 | . | TRBJ1-1 | . | TRBV19 | CASSIERNTEAFF | TGTGCCAGTAGTATCGAGAGGAACACTGAAGCTTTCTTT
17 | once | TRBJ2-1 | . | TRBV7-9 | CASSLVPRQDFYNEQFF | TGTGCCAGCAGCTTAGTCCCACGGCAGGACTTCTACAATGAGCAGTTCTTC
16 | . | TRBJ2-3 | TRBD2 | TRBV5-4 | CASSLAQRGGPDTQYF | TGTGCCAGCAGCTTGGCCCAGCGGGGGGGCCCCGATACGCAGTATTTT
16 | . | TRBJ1-1 | TRBD1 | TRBV18 | CASSPTEGGTRTEAFF | TGTGCCAGCTCACCCACCGAAGGGGGCACTAGAACTGAAGCTTTCTTT
14 | . | TRBJ1-1 | . | TRBV6-5 | CASRGHTGITEAFF | TGTGCCAGCAGAGGCCATACAGGGATTACTGAAGCTTTCTTT
11 | . | TRBJ1-3 | . | TRBV6-5 | CASTGGNTIYF | TGTGCCAGCACCGGGGGAAACACCATATATTTT
14 | . | TRBJ1-1 | . | TRBV7-9 | CASSLNTGSTEAFF | TGTGCCAGCAGCTTAAATACGGGGAGCACTGAAGCTTTCTTT
11 | . | TRBJ1-2 | . | TRBV30 | CASSLAGGYTF | TGTGCCTCTTCACTGGCCGGGGGCTACACCTTC
15 | . | TRBJ1-1 | . | TRBV5-1 | CASSLAASMNTEAFF | TGCGCCAGCAGCTTGGCCGCGTCGATGAACACTGAAGCTTTCTTT
15 | . | TRBJ1-5 | TRBD1 | TRBV30 | CAWSGGTGSFQPQHF | TGTGCCTGGAGCGGGGGGACAGGGAGTTTTCAGCCCCAGCATTTT
16 | . | TRBJ2-3 | . | TRBV30 | CAWSVRGAGFTNTQYF | TGTGCCTGGAGTGTTCGGGGGGCCGGGTTCACAAATACGCAGTATTTT
14 | . | TRBJ1-1 | TRBD1 | TRBV10-3 | CAITPGQEGREAFF | TGTGCCATCACTCCGGGACAGGAGGGGCGTGAAGCTTTCTTT
14 | . | TRBJ1-2 | TRBD1 | TRBV5-1 | CASSWTGEGYGYTF | TGCGCCAGCAGCTGGACAGGGGAGGGCTATGGCTACACCTTC
16 | . | TRBJ1-5 | . | TRBV28 | CASSSSDRRSNQPQHF | TGTGCCAGCAGTTCCTCGGACAGAAGGAGCAATCAGCCCCAGCATTTT
14 | . | TRBJ1-1 | . | TRBV7-9 | CASSLRDQNTEAFF | TGTGCCAGCAGCCTCAGGGATCAGAACACTGAAGCTTTCTTT
11 | . | TRBJ1-1 | . | TRBV12-3/TRBV12-4 | CASSLGREAFF | TGTGCCAGCAGTTTGGGGAGAGAAGCTTTCTTT
17 | . | TRBJ1-1 | TRBD1 | TRBV12-5 | CASGFKGTGVMNTEAFF | TGTGCTAGTGGTTTTAAAGGGACAGGGGTCATGAACACTGAAGCTTTCTTT
14 | . | TRBJ1-2 | TRBD1 | TRBV5-1 | CASSLDRGIRGYTF | TGCGCCAGCAGCCTAGACAGGGGGATAAGGGGCTACACCTTC
15 | . | TRBJ2-1 | . | TRBV6-6 | CASSSPPGIYNEQFF | TGTGCCAGCAGTTCCCCCCCGGGAATCTACAATGAGCAGTTCTTC
14 | once | TRBJ1-4 | . | TRBV6-5 | CASSFGETNEKLFF | TGTGCCAGCAGTTTCGGGGAGACTAATGAAAAACTGTTTTTT
13 | . | TRBJ2-5 | . | TRBV25-1 | CASSAGGPGTQYF | TGTGCCAGCAGTGCAGGGGGGCCGGGGACCCAGTACTTC
15 | once | TRBJ2-7 | . | TRBV19 | CASSINRDYSYEQYF | TGTGCCAGTAGTATAAACAGGGACTACTCCTACGAGCAGTACTTC
14 | . | TRBJ1-5 | TRBD1 | TRBV6-5 | CASSSNDRAQPQHF | TGTGCCAGCAGTTCGAATGACAGGGCTCAGCCCCAGCATTTT
14 | . | TRBJ2-7 | TRBD1 | TRBV6-5 | CASNPGTGEYEQYF | TGTGCCAGCAATCCCGGCACAGGGGAGTACGAGCAGTACTTC
14 | . | TRBJ1-1 | . | TRBV6-2/TRBV6-3 | CASSSLRQGYEAFF | TGTGCCAGCAGTTCTCTCAGGCAGGGCTATGAAGCTTTCTTT
15 | once | TRBJ2-2 | . | TRBV4-1 | CASSPEGQSTGELFF | TGCGCCAGCAGCCCGGAAGGACAGTCCACCGGGGAGCTGTTTTTT
14 | . | TRBJ2-4 | . | TRBV2 | CASTDRTDKNIQYF | TGTGCCAGCACCGATAGGACTGACAAAAACATTCAGTACTTC
15 | once | TRBJ1-2 | TRBD1 | TRBV3-1/TRBV3-2 | CASSIRDRQLYGYTF | TGTGCCAGCAGCATACGGGACAGACAACTCTATGGCTACACCTTC
14 | . | TRBJ1-3 | . | TRBV30 | CAWSVRSSGNTIYF | TGTGCCTGGAGTGTACGGTCCTCTGGAAACACCATATATTTT
12 | . | TRBJ2-5 | . | TRBV6-5 | CASSRLSGDQYF | TGTGCCAGCAGCCGCTTGTCCGGGGACCAGTACTTC
15 | . | TRBJ1-1 | TRBD1 | TRBV2 | CANRDRGLIDTEAFF | TGTGCCAACCGGGACAGGGGGCTAATAGACACTGAAGCTTTCTTT
14 | . | TRBJ1-5 | . | TRBV7-9 | CATDSGGRNQPQHF | TGTGCCACGGACAGCGGGGGCAGAAATCAGCCCCAGCATTTT
14 | . | TRBJ1-1 | . | TRBV12-5 | CASGFPRQYTEAFF | TGTGCTAGTGGTTTCCCGAGGCAATACACTGAAGCTTTCTTT
14 | once | TRBJ1-1 | . | TRBV3-1/TRBV3-2 | CASSTLAGGPEAFF | TGTGCCAGCAGCACCTTGGCGGGGGGCCCAGAAGCTTTCTTT
15 | once | TRBJ2-1 | . | TRBV6-5 | CASRTSLGSYNEQFF | TGTGCCAGCAGGACCTCTCTAGGCTCCTACAATGAGCAGTTCTTC
16 | . | TRBJ2-3 | TRBD2 | TRBV19 | CASSIGGAGGADTQYF | TGTGCCAGTAGTATAGGAGGAGCGGGGGGGGCAGATACGCAGTATTTT
13 | . | TRBJ1-2 | . | TRBV6-1 | CASSEAGLGGYTF | TGTGCCAGCAGTGAAGCCGGACTGGGTGGCTACACCTTC
15 | . | TRBJ2-3 | TRBD2 | TRBV7-2 | CASSLAGGQEDTQYF | TGTGCCAGCAGCCTAGCGGGGGGGCAGGAAGATACGCAGTATTTT
16 | . | TRBJ2-7 | TRBD2 | TRBV27 | CASSFAASGGVYEQYF | TGTGCCAGCAGTTTTGCGGCTAGCGGGGGGGTTTACGAGCAGTACTTC
13 | . | TRBJ1-2 | . | TRBV7-2 | CASSPDRNYGYTF | TGTGCCAGCAGCCCAGACAGAAACTATGGCTACACCTTC
17 | . | TRBJ2-3 | TRBD2 | TRBV2 | CASARLAGSYSTDTQYF | TGTGCCAGCGCGCGGCTAGCGGGGTCCTATAGCACAGATACGCAGTATTTT
15 | . | TRBJ1-1 | . | TRBV18 | CASSPQPVGGTEAFF | TGTGCCAGCTCACCACAGCCCGTCGGGGGCACTGAAGCTTTCTTT